The rows below give T cell receptor beta chains drawn from one sample of a study of blood T cell repertoires in COVID-19. Only in-frame clones appear in the TCRdb table, and some are missing; sequencing was by immunoSEQ multiplex PCR. The sample lists 250,000 or so clones; 70% to 85% were seen once. The material sequenced was peripheral blood. The receptors originated from a woman older than 75 with acute or convalescent COVID-19. Both conserved end residues are trimmed from each CDR3. Fields, in order: CDR3 protein, CDR3 length, D gene, V gene. The D gene is left open where the match is weak.

CDR3 protein: ASSYSTSSTPQETQY
CDR3 length: 15
D gene: TRBD2
V gene: TRBV6-2/TRBV6-3

CDR3 protein: ASSLARGSSGNTIY
CDR3 length: 14
D gene: .
V gene: TRBV7-9

CDR3 protein: SASSRQAETQY
CDR3 length: 11
D gene: .
V gene: TRBV29-1

CDR3 protein: ASSVAGGNTGELF
CDR3 length: 13
D gene: TRBD2
V gene: TRBV7-6

CDR3 protein: SVEPPPGGETQY
CDR3 length: 12
D gene: TRBD2
V gene: TRBV29-1

CDR3 protein: ASSWGQTNTEAF
CDR3 length: 12
D gene: TRBD1
V gene: TRBV6-2/TRBV6-3

CDR3 protein: ASSDRVTEAF
CDR3 length: 10
D gene: TRBD1
V gene: TRBV10-1

CDR3 protein: ASSRYKTYNEQF
CDR3 length: 12
D gene: .
V gene: TRBV6-5

CDR3 protein: ASSYSSWPRGNEQF
CDR3 length: 14
D gene: TRBD2
V gene: TRBV6-2/TRBV6-3

CDR3 protein: ASSERKSGSYNEQF
CDR3 length: 14
D gene: .
V gene: TRBV2

CDR3 protein: ASSLDRATTADPNTEAF
CDR3 length: 17
D gene: .
V gene: TRBV11-3

CDR3 protein: ASTLRWGAGYEQY
CDR3 length: 13
D gene: .
V gene: TRBV11-2

CDR3 protein: ASSQDSYRGIEKLF
CDR3 length: 14
D gene: TRBD1
V gene: TRBV4-1

CDR3 protein: ATRDNSNSPLH
CDR3 length: 11
D gene: .
V gene: TRBV10-3

CDR3 protein: ASTRQGALGEKLF
CDR3 length: 13
D gene: TRBD1
V gene: TRBV5-1

CDR3 protein: AISGDRGGEQY
CDR3 length: 11
D gene: TRBD1
V gene: TRBV10-3

CDR3 protein: ASSLPPTGLRETQY
CDR3 length: 14
D gene: .
V gene: TRBV7-2

CDR3 protein: ASSEWGQRNSPLH
CDR3 length: 13
D gene: .
V gene: TRBV25-1

CDR3 protein: ASSANRDSPLH
CDR3 length: 11
D gene: .
V gene: TRBV7-8

CDR3 protein: ASSLGPLRRGGSYNEQF
CDR3 length: 17
D gene: TRBD2
V gene: TRBV7-3

CDR3 protein: ASTMRGWGTGISNEQF
CDR3 length: 16
D gene: TRBD1
V gene: TRBV27

CDR3 protein: ASSPSTLGGVTDTQY
CDR3 length: 15
D gene: TRBD2
V gene: TRBV18

CDR3 protein: ASSPGQGRGQPQH
CDR3 length: 13
D gene: TRBD1
V gene: TRBV7-8

CDR3 protein: SVVRDSLRGEKLF
CDR3 length: 13
D gene: .
V gene: TRBV29-1

CDR3 protein: ASSEFPFGAGETQY
CDR3 length: 14
D gene: .
V gene: TRBV25-1

CDR3 protein: ASSTQGYGSPLH
CDR3 length: 12
D gene: .
V gene: TRBV19

CDR3 protein: ASSPSGRAFGELF
CDR3 length: 13
D gene: TRBD2
V gene: TRBV27

CDR3 protein: ASSKTGGETQY
CDR3 length: 11
D gene: TRBD1
V gene: TRBV18

CDR3 protein: SANGNTEAF
CDR3 length: 9
D gene: .
V gene: TRBV20-1

CDR3 protein: ASRPGQGGSPLH
CDR3 length: 12
D gene: TRBD1
V gene: TRBV6-5

CDR3 protein: ASSESLGRGVYEQF
CDR3 length: 14
D gene: .
V gene: TRBV10-2

CDR3 protein: ASSHGTGGYGYT
CDR3 length: 12
D gene: TRBD1
V gene: TRBV5-1

CDR3 protein: ASGLTRGKVYGYT
CDR3 length: 13
D gene: .
V gene: TRBV12-5

CDR3 protein: ASSLRGLATGELF
CDR3 length: 13
D gene: .
V gene: TRBV7-9

CDR3 protein: ASSKVDLKGLGAYEQY
CDR3 length: 16
D gene: .
V gene: TRBV21-1